The sequence of this TCR beta chain was determined in a study of T cells in localized non-small cell lung cancer. Study conclusions and caveats: Peak T cell clonality was found in uninvolved adjacent lung, exceeding tumor. In adjacent lung appeared a median 57 of the top 100 tumor clones.

Generated by immunoSEQ multiplex PCR, the TCRdb table keeps only in-frame clones and is missing some. This sample yields approximately 40,000 clones, of which around 85% are seen a single time; approximately 6.4% belongs to the top ten. Turning to this clone: Its target is not known.

The CDR3 covers 16 residues. Germline assignment: CDR1 MNHEY and CDR2 SVGAGI. V trimming: 2 bases; J trimming: 4 bases; junction bases outside the gene matches: 10. Specimen: peripheral blood, collected before any cancer treatment. This receptor was taken from a man aged 35-69 years with stage I lung adenocarcinoma. The V gene is TRBV6-5, the J gene TRBJ2-5; 7 nucleotides align to TRBD2. CDR3 sequence (DNA): TGTGCCAGCAGTTACCGGGGACTAAAGTCGGGAGAGACCCAGTACTTC. Its protein is CASSYRGLKSGETQYF.